These 8 T cell receptor beta chains originate from one sample sequenced in a study of blood T cells in healthy people across ages. The use of a sample-barcoded 5' primer and a J-beta primer mix characterized a second PCR of about 7 to 12 cycles. TCRdb re-called the 5' RACE reads with MiXCR, one entry per CDR3 protein. The data show almost 1 million distinct CDR3 sequences, 45% to 60% seen once. Sequencing was performed on blood. Receptor source: a woman aged 60-70 years in good health.

The chain couples TRBV27 to TRBJ2-7, with 11 positions matching TRBD2. This CDR3 has 13 amino acids. Looked up from germline, CDR1 is MNHEY and CDR2 is SMNVEV (reference sequence). V lost 7 bases to trimming and J lost 6 bases; unmatched junction nucleotides: 5. CDR3 DNA: TGTGCCAGCAAAACTAGCGGGAGAGGCGAGCAGTACTTC. It yields the protein CASKTSGRGEQYF.

J is TRBJ2-1 and V is TRBV20-1; 9 bases match TRBD2. The CDR3 loop spans 15 amino acids. V lost 4 bases to trimming and J lost 9 bases; unmatched junction nucleotides: 13. Germline loops: CDR1 DFQATT, CDR2 SNEGSKA (reference sequence). The chain's CDR3 is CSAITGTSNIREQFF. CDR3 bases: TGCAGTGCTATTACCGGGACTAGCAACATTCGTGAGCAGTTCTTC.

The V call is TRBV5-5, the J call TRBJ1-2; D is possibly TRBD1 (5 bases). The V and J ends lost 2 bases and 5 bases respectively, with 13 bases between them. CDR1 is SGHKS and CDR2 is YYEKEE in the germline V gene (reference sequence). This CDR3 comprises 14 residues. The DNA for the CDR3 is TGTGCCAGCAGCTTACCCGGGGCAGGGTATGGCTACACCTTC. This gives the protein CASSLPGAGYGYTF.

There are a few counts of this clonotype. The chain combines TRBV11-2 with TRBJ2-7, with D unclear. The CDR3 consists of 12 residues. V lost 4 bases, J lost 4 bases, and 8 bases lay in between. Germline CDR1 and CDR2: SGHAT and FQNNGV. The CDR3 nucleotides read TGTGCCAGCAGCTCCATGACTTACGAGCAGTACTTC. This encodes CASSSMTYEQYF.

The chain uses TRBV7-8 and TRBJ2-4; 7 positions agree with TRBD1. The tail of the sequence fits TRBJ2-7 better, so the J call may be wrong. In germline, CDR1 is SGHVS, CDR2 FQNEAQ. This CDR3 is 13 amino acids long. This chain's CDR3 is CASSLGTVHEQYF. CDR3 DNA: TGTGCCAGCAGCTTGGGGACAGTCCACGAGCAGTACTTC.

The V and J genes are TRBV20-1 and TRBJ2-7, with 10 nucleotides matching TRBD2. CDR1 is DFQATT and CDR2 is SNEGSKA in the germline V gene (reference sequence). The V gene end was trimmed by 5 bases and the J gene end by 6 bases; junction bases not matched to a gene: 13. The CDR3 is 15 amino acids. CDR3 amino acids: CSAAASSGRKVEQYF. For the CDR3, the DNA is TGCAGTGCTGCTGCCTCTAGCGGGAGAAAGGTCGAGCAGTACTTC.

This clonotype was seen more than once but under ten times. V is TRBV24-1 and J is TRBJ2-5, with D perhaps matching TRBD1 (6 bases). Germline V lookup: CDR1 KGHDR, CDR2 SFDVKD. This CDR3 spans 12 amino acids. Trimming shortened V by 9 bases and J by 5 bases, and 12 bases separated the two germline ends. The CDR3 DNA reads TGTGCCACCGGGGGCGTCGGGGAGACCCAGTACTTC. Translating gives CATGGVGETQYF.

The chain carries TRBV18 and TRBJ2-3; D gene ambiguous. Germline CDR1 KGHSH, CDR2 LQKENI. With 1 base removed from V and 2 bases from J, the gap between germline ends came to 10 bases. CDR3 length equals 15 residues. The CDR3 DNA sequence: TGTGCCAGCTCACCACGGTCGCTCCCCACAGATACGCAGTATTTT. It codes for CASSPRSLPTDTQYF.